The TCR beta chain described here comes from a study of shared clonotypes between healthy human individuals. Whole-study results and caveats: Around 5% was the fraction of naive CD4 clonotypes found shared across four donors. Incompleteness in sorted-subset sequencing, despite large depth, was shown by rarefaction.

Selected positively for CCR7 and CD45RO-negative, naive CD8 cells excluded terminally differentiated effector memory CD45RA+ cells. Germline assignment: CDR1 MNHEY and CDR2 SMNVEV (reference sequence). This CDR3 is 14 amino acids long. The germline V and J ends were trimmed by 8 bases and 0 bases, with 12 bases remaining between them. This clone appeared a single time. Its specificity is not known. Running of the assay took place at deep level. The assay was immunoSEQ multiplex PCR, and TCRdb's table has in-frame clones only and misses some. The profile shows about 1,800,000 clones, about 95% of them singletons.

The sequencing sample was made of naive CD8+ T cells sorted from blood. This clonotype was sampled from a man between 18 and 29 years old in good health. V usage is TRBV27 and J usage is TRBJ2-3; no firm D call. This chain's CDR3 is CASGLGDSTDTQYF. The CDR3 DNA reads as TGTGCCAGCGGGCTTGGGGATAGCACAGATACGCAGTATTTT.